The 19 T cell receptor beta chains in this list originate from one sample, sequenced in a study of cytomegalovirus exposure and HLA in healthy donors. The table came from immunoSEQ multiplex PCR; TCRdb's copy has only in-frame clones and leaves some out. The table lists under 300,000 clones, approximately 86% of them singletons, with 1% to 1.5% in the top ten. Material: PBMCs. These receptors originate from a woman in her 30s in good health and CMV-seropositive.

This clone was observed a few times. The chain uses TRBV15 and TRBJ2-1, with D perhaps TRBD2 (7 bases). Germline V CDR1 and CDR2: LNHNV, YYDKDF (reference sequence). The V end was cut by 7 bases, the J end by 6 bases, with 19 bases between. The CDR3 is 15 amino acids. The CDR3 DNA sequence: TGTGCCACCAACCTTGGGGAGGGGGGGCCCAATGAGCAGTTCTTC. Translation gives CATNLGEGGPNEQFF.

This sequence joins TRBV27 and TRBJ2-2, with 8 bases fitting TRBD2. Germline V gene lookup returns CDR1 MNHEY and CDR2 SMNVEV (reference sequence). J gave up 3 bases and V 6 bases, and 12 bases lay outside the gene matches. CDR3 length: 17 residues. The chain's CDR3 is CASSFRSGSGDTGELFF. In DNA form, the CDR3 reads TGTGCCAGCAGCTTTCGGAGCGGGAGCGGGGACACCGGGGAGCTGTTTTTT.

This sequence joins TRBV5-4 and TRBJ2-5, with D tentatively TRBD1 (6 bases). CDR3 size: 14 residues. CDR1 is SGHNT and CDR2 is YYREEE in the germline V gene (reference sequence). V shed 3 bases and J shed 2 bases, with 11 bases lying between them. CDR3 nucleotides: TGTGCCAGCAGCTGGGGACACTTACAAGAGACCCAGTACTTC. Amino acids: CASSWGHLQETQYF.

V usage is TRBV5-1 and J usage is TRBJ2-2; tentative D call: TRBD1 (5 bases). V was trimmed by 0 bases and J by 7 bases, leaving 16 bases between them. Germline CDR1 reads SGHRS; CDR2 reads YFSETQ. The CDR3 is made up of 16 amino acids. CDR3 loop: CASSLVATDRSGELFF. CDR3 DNA sequence: TGCGCCAGCAGCTTGGTGGCGACAGACCGTAGCGGGGAGCTGTTTTTT.

The J gene is TRBJ1-5, the V gene TRBV4-1, with 9 bases identical to TRBD1. The CDR3 is made up of 16 amino acids. The germline V gene has CDR1 MGHRA and CDR2 YSYEKL. J was trimmed by 0 bases and V by 2 bases; bases with no gene match: 2. For the CDR3, the DNA is TGCGCCAGCAGCCAAAGGACAGGGGCTAGCAATCAGCCCCAGCATTTT. It translates to CASSQRTGASNQPQHF.

The rearrangement joins TRBV6-5 to TRBJ2-1, with 7 bases identical to TRBD2. CDR1 and CDR2 from the germline V gene are MNHEY and SVGAGI. Germline trimming cut 4 bases from V and 3 bases from J; bases unmatched to any gene: 6. This CDR3 is 15 amino acids long. In DNA form, the CDR3 reads TGTGCCAGCAGTTTGTCTAGCGGAGGCTACAATGAGCAGTTCTTC. Protein product: CASSLSSGGYNEQFF.

This chain links TRBV18 with TRBJ2-1, with D possibly being TRBD2 (6 bases). V was shortened by 1 base and J by 8 bases, with 15 bases between the two germline ends. Germline assignment: CDR1 KGHSH and CDR2 LQKENI. This CDR3 comprises 15 residues. The CDR3 bases are TGTGCCAGCTCACCACGGGTCGGGGAGCGGGATGAGCAGTTCTTC. It is translated as CASSPRVGERDEQFF.

This sequence joins TRBV2 and TRBJ1-5, with a weak D call TRBD1 (6 bases). Trimming left V 6 bases short and J 5 bases short, with 8 bases between. CDR1 and CDR2 (germline): SNHLY, FYNNEI. This CDR3 spans 12 amino acids. CDR3 loop: CASSEGDQPQHF. CDR3 nucleotide sequence: TGTGCCAGCAGCGAGGGGGATCAGCCCCAGCATTTT. Full variable domain (missing parts from reference TRBV2 and TRBJ1-5): EPEVTQTPSHQVTQMGQEVILRCVPISNHLYFYWYRQILGQKVEFLVSFYNNEISEKSEIFDDQFSVERPDGSNFTLKIRSTKLEDSAMYFCASSEGDQPQHFGDGTRLSIL.

A single count supports this clone. The genes are TRBV5-1 and TRBJ1-1; D might be TRBD1 (6 bases). The germline V and J ends were trimmed by 0 bases and 1 base, with 10 bases remaining between them. Germline V gene lookup returns CDR1 SGHRS and CDR2 YFSETQ. CDR3 size: 15 residues. In DNA form, the CDR3 reads TGCGCCAGCAGCTTGGGTGTCAGGGGGAACACTGAAGCTTTCTTT. As protein: CASSLGVRGNTEAFF.

The sample holds one count of this clone. The chain recombines TRBV4-1 with TRBJ2-1, with TRBD2 matching 7 bases. The CDR3 runs 18 residues. CDR1 and CDR2 from the germline V gene are MGHRA and YSYEKL. With V trimmed by 3 bases and J by 8 bases, 19 bases remained unmatched. The CDR3 loop reads CASSHEVPGGSWFDEQFF. DNA for the CDR3: TGCGCCAGCAGCCACGAAGTTCCCGGCGGGAGCTGGTTCGATGAGCAGTTCTTC.

This chain links TRBV29-1 with TRBJ2-1; 13 bases fit TRBD2. The CDR3 loop spans 14 amino acids. The V gene end was trimmed by 3 bases and the J gene end by 11 bases; junction bases not matched to a gene: 7. The germline V gene encodes CDR1 SQVTM and CDR2 ANQGSEA. For the CDR3, the DNA is TGCAGCGTTGAGCGGCGACTAGCGGGAGGTCAGCAGTTCTTC. This sequence encodes CSVERRLAGGQQFF.

This chain links TRBV7-8 with TRBJ1-2, with TRBD1 identical over 10 bases. Germline values: CDR1 SGHVS, CDR2 FQNEAQ. This CDR3 has 17 residues. Trimming took 8 bases from V and 4 from J; bases not matched to a gene: 16. The CDR3, as DNA: TGTGCCAGCCAGGGTGGGACAGGGGTAGGACTGCTCTATGGCTACACCTTC. Its protein product is CASQGGTGVGLLYGYTF.

The chain carries TRBV5-1 and TRBJ2-3, with D unresolved. CDR1 is SGHRS, CDR2 YFSETQ, per germline. Deletions cut 1 base from V and 0 bases from J, with 15 bases between. This CDR3 has 17 amino acids. CDR3 region: CASSLSAAALSTDTQYF. The CDR3 DNA reads as TGCGCCAGCAGCTTGTCGGCTGCAGCACTAAGCACAGATACGCAGTATTTT.

This clone was detected a few times. The chain couples TRBV5-1 to TRBJ1-5; 8 bases map to TRBD1. The CDR3 has 13 amino acids. V lost 4 bases, J lost 7 bases, and 4 bases stayed unmatched. The germline V gene has CDR1 SGHRS and CDR2 YFSETQ. This CDR3 is CASSPDRGQPQHF. The CDR3 DNA sequence: TGCGCCAGCAGCCCCGACAGGGGCCAGCCCCAGCATTTT.

This chain connects TRBV27 to TRBJ1-1; D is unresolved. The CDR3 loop spans 11 amino acids. The germline CDR1 and CDR2 sequences are MNHEY and SMNVEV (reference sequence). Trimming took off 6 bases at V and 8 bases at J, with 10 bases between the two ends. CDR3 region: CASRTNGEAFF. CDR3 nucleotide sequence: TGTGCCAGCAGGACGAACGGGGAAGCTTTCTTT.

Written as DNA, the CDR3 is TGTGCCAGCAGCTGGGGCCACCAACGAACTAGCGGGGACACCTACGAGCAGTACTTC. It is translated as CASSWGHQRTSGDTYEQYF. The V and J genes are TRBV5-4 and TRBJ2-7; 10 nucleotides align to TRBD2. Germline V CDR1 and CDR2: SGHNT, YYREEE (reference sequence). V trimming: 3 bases; J trimming: 2 bases; junction bases outside the gene matches: 17. The CDR3 sequence is 19 residues long.

The chain employs TRBV9 and TRBJ1-1; D might be TRBD1 (5 bases). The V end was cut by 2 bases, the J end by 8 bases, with 10 bases between. The CDR3 is 12 residues long. Germline values: CDR1 SGDLS, CDR2 YYNGEE. The CDR3 reads CASSVPRDEAFF. As DNA, the CDR3 is TGTGCCAGCAGCGTTCCGCGGGACGAAGCTTTCTTT.

The chain combines TRBV27 with TRBJ2-7; D may be TRBD1 (5 bases). The CDR3 is made up of 14 amino acids. CDR1 is MNHEY and CDR2 is SMNVEV in the germline V gene (reference sequence). V shed 4 bases and J shed 5 bases, with 15 bases lying between them. The chain's CDR3 is CASSSTAYENEQYF. CDR3 DNA sequence: TGTGCCAGCAGTTCGACAGCGTACGAAAACGAGCAGTACTTC.

This chain uses TRBV7-8 with TRBJ2-7; tentative D call: TRBD1 (6 bases). Germline V gene data show CDR1 as SGHVS and CDR2 as FQNEAQ. The CDR3 consists of 14 residues. V was cut by 5 bases and J by 3 bases, with 14 bases left in between. CDR3 region: CASSNRDTFYEQYF. CDR3 DNA: TGTGCCAGCAGCAACCGGGACACCTTCTACGAGCAGTACTTC.